This TCR beta chain derives from a study of T cell responses to AZD1222 COVID-19 vaccine. Study-wide results and limits: Two AZD1222 administrations were followed by greater Spike-specific TCR breadth and depth. Nearly half of the spike-specific TCRs reportedly recognize variant regions that carry no mutations.

Assay: immunoSEQ multiplex PCR; the TCRdb copy retains only in-frame clones and omits some. The table lists 73,000 or so clones, about 78% of them singletons, with 40% to 55% in the top ten. V gave up 3 bases and J gave up 7 bases, with 10 bases separating them. The length of the CDR3 is 12 residues. Germline values: CDR1 GTSNPN, CDR2 SVGIG (reference sequence). On this clone itself: Its target is not known.

This sequence originates from an adult who received the AZD1222 COVID-19 vaccine. The source material was peripheral blood, sampled 28 days after the second AZD1222 dose. The rearrangement links TRBV30 to TRBJ2-4; maybe TRBD1 (5 bases). The CDR3 protein is CAWSPGPNIQYF. The CDR3 DNA is TGTGCCTGGAGCCCAGGGCCCAACATTCAGTACTTC.